The 26 T cell receptor beta chains given below trace back to one sample, sequenced in a study of control samples from healthy donors and cancer patients. The protocol was immunoSEQ multiplex PCR, while the TCRdb copy is restricted to in-frame clones and leaves out a portion. The repertoire includes roughly 55,000 clones, under 95% of them detected once, and 1.5% to 2% sits in the top ten. Material for sequencing was PBMCs. The receptors come from a man between 35 and 55 years old with colorectal cancer.

The gene calls are TRBV25-1 and TRBJ1-3; perhaps TRBD1 as D (5 bases). The CDR3 is made up of 12 amino acids. CDR1 and CDR2 (germline): MGHDK, SYGVNS. The V end lost 8 bases, the J end lost 9 bases, and 14 bases lay between the germline ends. The CDR3 nucleotides are TGTGCCAGCGGGACGGACGCTTTCACCATATATTTT. It codes for CASGTDAFTIYF.

V usage is TRBV9 and J usage is TRBJ2-7; no clear D gene. V was trimmed by 3 bases and J by 2 bases, leaving 12 bases between them. This CDR3 is 14 amino acids long. Germline CDR1 reads SGDLS; CDR2 reads YYNGEE. For the CDR3, the DNA is TGTGCCAGCAGCGCACGGACGGGCCCCTACGAGCAGTACTTC. Amino acids: CASSARTGPYEQYF.

The V and J genes are TRBV19 and TRBJ1-5; a weak D match, TRBD1 (6 bases). V gave up 5 bases and J gave up 4 bases, with 15 bases separating them. The CDR3 has 15 residues. Germline V lookup: CDR1 LNHDA, CDR2 SQIVND (reference sequence). The CDR3 DNA reads TGTGCCAGTAGTCTGCGGGACACTCAGAATCAGCCCCAGCATTTT. It specifies CASSLRDTQNQPQHF.

This chain links TRBV11-2 with TRBJ2-7, with TRBD1 matching 10 bases. Germline CDR1 and CDR2: SGHAT and FQNNGV. The V segment lost 1 base and the J segment 3 bases; nucleotides outside the gene matches: 0. The CDR3 extends over 14 amino acids. The DNA for the CDR3 is TGTGCCAGCAGCTTAGGGACAGGGGGCTACGAGCAGTACTTC. As protein: CASSLGTGGYEQYF.

This sequence joins TRBV7-3 and TRBJ1-3, with no clear D. The V end was cut by 0 bases, the J end by 0 bases, with 9 bases between. Germline V gene lookup returns CDR1 SGHTA and CDR2 FQGTGA. CDR3 size: 16 residues. The CDR3 is CASSLTGSYSGNTIYF. The CDR3 nucleotides read TGTGCCAGCAGCTTAACTGGGAGCTACTCTGGAAACACCATATATTTT.

The chain is built from TRBV6-2 or TRBV6-3 and TRBJ2-3, with 8 bases that match TRBD2. The CDR3 covers 14 residues. The V gene end was trimmed by 6 bases and the J gene end by 6 bases; junction bases not matched to a gene: 8. Germline CDR1 reads MNHEY; CDR2 reads SVGEGT. The CDR3 loop is CASSLGGAVDTQYF. The CDR3 bases are TGTGCCAGCAGCCTCGGGGGGGCAGTGGATACGCAGTATTTT.

In DNA, the CDR3 is TGCGCCAGCAGCCCCCTTCAGGCGATGCATGAAAAACTGTTTTTT. Translated: CASSPLQAMHEKLFF. V usage is TRBV4-1 and J usage is TRBJ1-4; unclear D gene. The V gene's germline CDR1 is MGHRA and CDR2 YSYEKL. Deletions cut 4 bases from V and 6 bases from J, with 15 bases between. The CDR3 totals 15 residues.

The rearrangement links TRBV7-2 to TRBJ1-1; D is undetermined. The CDR3 loop spans 15 amino acids. Trimming took off 3 bases at V and 2 bases at J, with 13 bases between the two ends. The germline V gene encodes CDR1 SGHTA and CDR2 FQGNSA. CDR3 nucleotide sequence: TGTGCCAGCAGCTTGGGTCCGACCCGCAACACTGAAGCTTTCTTT. It yields the protein CASSLGPTRNTEAFF.

The chain uses TRBV6-1 and TRBJ2-3; D is perhaps TRBD2 (7 bases). This CDR3 spans 17 amino acids. From germline, CDR1 is MNHNS and CDR2 SASEGT. V was clipped by 2 bases and J by 2 bases, with 17 bases between them. The CDR3 coding sequence is TGTGCCAGCAGTGAAAGGGGGAGGACTAGTCCCACAGATACGCAGTATTTT. It codes for CASSERGRTSPTDTQYF.

The CDR3 loop is CASSPSYTNRDYTDTQYF. In DNA, the CDR3 is TGTGCCAGCAGCCCTTCCTATACAAACAGGGATTACACAGATACGCAGTATTTT. The rearrangement links TRBV7-9 to TRBJ2-3, with D possibly matching TRBD1 (6 bases). Germline V gene data show CDR1 as SEHNR and CDR2 as FQNEAQ (reference sequence). CDR3 size: 18 residues. Trimming removed 5 bases from V and 2 bases from J, with 23 bases in between.

This clone has only one observation. The V and J genes are TRBV15 and TRBJ2-7; D gene ambiguous. Germline CDR1 reads LNHNV; CDR2 reads YYDKDF (reference sequence). This CDR3 region has 12 residues. V was trimmed by 0 bases and J by 3 bases, leaving 3 bases between them. The CDR3 DNA reads as TGTGCCACCAGCAGAGACGGCTACGAGCAGTACTTC. It specifies CATSRDGYEQYF.

The chain couples TRBV19 to TRBJ2-3; 8 nucleotides agree with TRBD1. Germline assignment: CDR1 LNHDA and CDR2 SQIVND (reference sequence). The CDR3 length is 16 residues. Losses at the gene ends were 1 base for V and 1 base for J; bases not matched to a gene: 4. The CDR3 DNA sequence: TGTGCCAGTAGTATAGGGGGACAGGCGCGCACAGATACGCAGTATTTT. The encoded protein is CASSIGGQARTDTQYF.

This clone was seen just once. The V gene is TRBV19, the J gene TRBJ2-5; 14 bases line up with TRBD2. V dropped 4 bases and J dropped 2; count of bases not matched to a gene: 15. The CDR3 runs 20 residues. Germline V gene lookup returns CDR1 LNHDA and CDR2 SQIVND (reference sequence). The CDR3 bases are TGTGCCAGTAGTAGGTTTTTAACCGGGACTAGCGGGGGTTATCAAGAGACCCAGTACTTC. Amino acid sequence: CASSRFLTGTSGGYQETQYF.

The V and J genes are TRBV20-1 and TRBJ1-2; D unclear. Trimming removed 3 bases from V and 0 bases from J, with 8 bases in between. The CDR3 sequence is 13 residues long. Per the germline V gene, CDR1 is DFQATT and CDR2 is SNEGSKA (reference sequence). The chain's CDR3 is CSASKLANYGYTF. The DNA for the CDR3 is TGCAGTGCTAGTAAGTTAGCTAACTATGGCTACACCTTC.

V is TRBV6-6 and J is TRBJ1-2; maybe TRBD1 (6 bases). CDR3 size: 14 residues. Germline CDR1 and CDR2: MNHNY and SVGAGI (reference sequence). Trimming pared 4 bases from V and 5 bases from J, leaving 14 bases between. CDR3 in amino acids: CASSLSGVGYGYTF. The CDR3 DNA reads as TGTGCCAGCAGTTTGTCAGGGGTCGGGTATGGCTACACCTTC.

The chain joins TRBV7-9 to TRBJ1-1, with 7 bases identical to TRBD1. V gave up 5 bases and J gave up 1 base; unmatched junction bases: 4. Germline loops: CDR1 SEHNR, CDR2 FQNEAQ (reference sequence). The CDR3 spans 14 residues. The CDR3: CASSEGAANTEAFF. The CDR3 DNA sequence: TGTGCCAGCAGCGAGGGGGCGGCGAACACTGAAGCTTTCTTT. Combining the CDR3 with reference TRBV7-9 and TRBJ1-1 gives the whole variable domain DTGVSQNPRHKITKRGQNVTFRCDPISEHNRLYWYRQTLGQGPEFLTYFQNEAQLEKSRLLSDRFSAERPKGSFSTLEIQRTEQGDSAMYLCASSEGAANTEAFFGQGTRLTVV.

The chain uses TRBV5-1 and TRBJ2-2; 8 bases fit TRBD1. J gave up 5 bases and V 6 bases, and 6 bases lay outside the gene matches. This CDR3 contains 14 residues. Germline CDR1 reads SGHRS; CDR2 reads YFSETQ. CDR3 amino acids: CASTPTGDTGELFF. The DNA of the CDR3 is TGCGCCAGCACCCCGACAGGGGATACCGGGGAGCTGTTTTTT.

Details on this clone: The limits of the CDR3 on the DNA are not certain, so only TCRdb's listed CDR3 is given. V is TRBV19 and J is TRBJ2-6; the table's D call TRBD1 went unverified against the DNA. Germline lookup yields CDR1 LNHDA and CDR2 SQIVND (reference sequence). A total of 14 residues make up the CDR3, ends included. CDR3 protein: CASTSGQGVDVLTF.

The rearrangement links TRBV19 to TRBJ1-5; 9 bases line up with TRBD1. Germline V gene sequence: CDR1 LNHDA, CDR2 SQIVND (reference sequence). The CDR3 is made up of 16 amino acids. The junction had 9 bases not matched to a gene; V was cut back by 7 bases and J by 2 bases. The CDR3 region has the DNA TGTGCCAGTACCTTACAACAGGGGGCTGGCAATCAGCCCCAGCATTTT. Amino acid sequence: CASTLQQGAGNQPQHF.

The V call is TRBV5-1, the J call TRBJ2-5, with a possible D match to TRBD2 (5 bases). Germline CDR1 reads SGHRS; CDR2 reads YFSETQ. The CDR3 has 14 amino acids. V lost 4 bases, J lost 1 base, and 11 bases lay in between. In nucleotides, the CDR3 is TGCGCCAGCAGCGGAGGCAGCTTCCAAGAGACCCAGTACTTC. It encodes CASSGGSFQETQYF.

This sequence joins TRBV4-1 and TRBJ1-4; D is unresolved. CDR3 length: 14 residues. Trimming shortened V by 1 base and J by 5 bases, and 8 bases separated the two germline ends. Per the germline V gene, CDR1 is MGHRA and CDR2 is YSYEKL. The CDR3 sequence: CASSQGWMNEKLFF. CDR3 nucleotide sequence: TGCGCCAGCAGCCAAGGATGGATGAATGAAAAACTGTTTTTT.

In its sample, this clone was seen a few times. The chain uses TRBV5-1 and TRBJ2-5; perhaps TRBD2 as D (5 bases). The CDR3 loop spans 15 amino acids. The germline gives CDR1 SGHRS, CDR2 YFSETQ. V gave up 0 bases and J gave up 5 bases, with 14 bases separating them. CDR3 sequence: CASSLAGSSRETQYF. CDR3 nucleotides: TGCGCCAGCAGCTTGGCGGGTTCTAGCAGGGAGACCCAGTACTTC.

For the CDR3, the DNA is TGTGCCAGCTCACCAGTCAGAGACTACGAGCAGTACTTC. It yields the protein CASSPVRDYEQYF. V is TRBV18 and J is TRBJ2-7; D gene ambiguous. The germline V gene encodes CDR1 KGHSH and CDR2 LQKENI. The CDR3 is 13 amino acids. Trimming stripped 2 bases from V and 3 bases from J, with 8 bases between.

This clone was seen once. The rearrangement uses TRBV7-2 and TRBJ1-1, with D unclear. CDR3 length: 11 amino acids. Germline V gene sequence: CDR1 SGHTA, CDR2 FQGNSA. Trimming left V 6 bases short and J 3 bases short, with 5 bases between. The CDR3 DNA reads as TGTGCCAGCAGATTATACACTGAAGCTTTCTTT. Amino acid sequence: CASRLYTEAFF.

This chain uses TRBV19 with TRBJ1-4; D uncertain. The germline V and J ends were trimmed by 7 bases and 3 bases, with 15 bases remaining between them. Germline V lookup: CDR1 LNHDA, CDR2 SQIVND (reference sequence). The CDR3 length is 15 residues. In DNA, the CDR3 is TGTGCCAGTAAACTCCGTCCGGCGCCTAATGAAAAACTGTTTTTT. Its protein product is CASKLRPAPNEKLFF.

V gene TRBV11-2 combines with J gene TRBJ2-3; TRBD2 is a possible D gene (5 bases). The CDR3 consists of 13 residues. V was trimmed by 1 base and J by 3 bases, leaving 5 bases between them. CDR1 is SGHAT and CDR2 is FQNNGV in the germline V gene. CDR3 bases: TGTGCCAGCAGCTTAGGAGGGACAGATACGCAGTATTTT. Translating it yields CASSLGGTDTQYF.